Below, 11 T cell receptor beta chains from the same sample are listed, as sequenced in a study of beta chain features in type 1 diabetes. Whole-study results and caveats: Moderately but significantly shorter TCRB CDR3s were found in Type 1 diabetes patients in all four CD4+ subsets.

All of the isolated RNA was reverse transcribed, so expressed TCRB transcripts were sequenced. Assay used: immunoSEQ multiplex PCR; TCRdb lists only in-frame clones, some missing. The sample contains approximately 240,000 clones, more than 15% of which appear only once. These TCRs are of unknown antigen specificity. Input material: naive CD4+ T cells from blood. The receptor source for this set is a man aged 30 to 45 with type 1 diabetes.

This clone was observed a few times. The chain employs TRBV10-3 and TRBJ2-7, with TRBD1 identical over 11 bases. CDR3 length equals 13 residues. Germline-derived CDR1 and CDR2 are ENHRY and SYGVKD. The junction had 8 bases not matched to a gene; V was cut back by 10 bases and J by 6 bases. CDR3 residues: CATTGTGGLEQYF. The DNA of the CDR3 is TGTGCCACCACCGGGACAGGGGGACTCGAGCAGTACTTC.

This clone was detected only a few times. The chain combines TRBV29-1 with TRBJ2-7; 9 bases fit TRBD1. The CDR3 has 13 amino acids. Germline V gene sequence: CDR1 SQVTM, CDR2 ANQGSEA. J lost 5 bases, V lost 4 bases, and 6 bases had no gene match. CDR3 DNA sequence: TGCAGCGTTGCGGGGACAGGGATGAACGAGCAGTACTTC. It translates to CSVAGTGMNEQYF.

The V gene is TRBV12-5, the J gene TRBJ2-7, with D hard to call. V was shortened by 5 bases and J by 4 bases, with 6 bases between the two germline ends. The CDR3 extends over 11 amino acids. CDR1 LGHNT and CDR2 FRNRAP come from the germline V gene. CDR3 loop: CASGTDYEQYF. The CDR3 DNA sequence: TGTGCTAGTGGTACAGATTACGAGCAGTACTTC.

Only a few counts were recorded for this clone. The chain is built from TRBV20-1 and TRBJ2-7; D remains ambiguous. Germline values: CDR1 DFQATT, CDR2 SNEGSKA (reference sequence). V was trimmed by 5 bases and J by 3 bases, leaving 5 bases between them. This CDR3 has 10 residues. The CDR3 region is CSAGNYEQYF. In DNA form, the CDR3 reads TGCAGTGCTGGAAACTACGAGCAGTACTTC.

The V call is TRBV7-6, the J call TRBJ2-4, with TRBD2 identical over 10 bases. V shed 2 bases, J shed 7 bases, and the junction held 5 bases outside the gene matches. CDR3 length equals 15 residues. Germline CDR1 reads SGHVS; CDR2 reads FNYEAQ. In DNA form, the CDR3 reads TGTGCCAGCAGCTTATCTAGCGGGAGTGAGAACATTCAGTACTTC. Its translation: CASSLSSGSENIQYF.

The V and J genes are TRBV29-1 and TRBJ1-1; maybe TRBD1 (5 bases). This CDR3 has 13 amino acids. Germline CDR1 SQVTM, CDR2 ANQGSEA. V lost 5 bases, J lost 1 base, and 11 bases lay in between. In nucleotides, the CDR3 is TGCAGCGTTAAGGGGCGGACGAACACTGAAGCTTTCTTT. This encodes CSVKGRTNTEAFF.

The table lists this clone with a few counts. The genes are TRBV28 and TRBJ1-4, with D uncertain. CDR1 MDHEN and CDR2 SYDVKM come from the germline V gene. The CDR3 covers 12 residues. V lost 6 bases and J 14 bases, leaving 16 bases between the germline ends. The CDR3 is CASSQSGFYLFF. The CDR3 coding sequence is TGTGCCAGCAGCCAAAGCGGGTTCTACCTGTTTTTT.

The chain links TRBV30 to TRBJ2-1, with D uncertain. CDR1 and CDR2 (germline): GTSNPN, SVGIG (reference sequence). CDR3 size: 13 residues. The ends were cut back, 4 bases at V and 5 bases at J, with 12 bases in the middle. The CDR3 reads CAWTLGPDNEQFF. CDR3 nucleotide sequence: TGTGCCTGGACTTTAGGGCCAGACAATGAGCAGTTCTTC.

This clone was seen only a few times. This chain joins TRBV6-5 and TRBJ2-3; no reliable D call. Germline values: CDR1 MNHEY, CDR2 SVGAGI. Trimming removed 6 bases from V and 2 bases from J, with 12 bases in between. The CDR3 is made up of 14 amino acids. CDR3 in DNA: TGTGCCAGCAGGGTTGGCAGGAACACAGATACGCAGTATTTT. Translation: CASRVGRNTDTQYF.

This clone was detected a few times. The chain links TRBV7-9 to TRBJ1-5; possible D gene TRBD1, 6 bases. Germline-derived CDR1 and CDR2 are SEHNR and FQNEAQ (reference sequence). Trimming shortened V by 1 base and J by 1 base, and 11 bases separated the two germline ends. The CDR3 is made up of 16 amino acids. Here the CDR3 reads CASSLGAGASNQPQHF. The CDR3 DNA sequence: TGTGCCAGCAGCTTAGGGGCGGGGGCCAGCAATCAGCCCCAGCATTTT.

This clone came up a few times. This rearrangement joins TRBV2 to TRBJ2-3, with D perhaps TRBD2 (6 bases). CDR3 length: 12 amino acids. Trimming removed 6 bases from V and 4 bases from J, with 8 bases in between. Germline V gene sequence: CDR1 SNHLY, CDR2 FYNNEI. CDR3 loop: CASRRDSDTQYF. The CDR3 DNA reads TGTGCCAGCAGGCGGGACTCAGATACGCAGTATTTT.